Presented here are 27 T cell receptor beta chains from one specimen sequenced in a study of cytomegalovirus exposure and HLA in healthy donors. TCRdb keeps only in-frame clones here, not all; method: immunoSEQ multiplex PCR. In the table there are 50,000 to 65,000 clones, around nine tenths of which are singletons. The sample comprised PBMCs. These receptors originate from a woman between 18 and 29 years old in good health and CMV-seropositive.

This chain links TRBV19 with TRBJ1-1; no definite D call. The CDR3 covers 15 residues. The germline gives CDR1 LNHDA, CDR2 SQIVND (reference sequence). Trimming removed 4 bases from V and 1 base from J, with 13 bases in between. CDR3 protein: CASSSPQVRNTEAFF. CDR3 bases: TGTGCCAGTAGTAGCCCGCAGGTAAGGAACACTGAAGCTTTCTTT.

This clone turned up a few times. The chain employs TRBV5-6 and TRBJ2-6; TRBD1 aligns across 8 bases. The ends lost 1 base at V and 4 bases at J; junction bases unmatched: 7. Germline CDR1 SGHDT, CDR2 YYEEEE. This CDR3 is 17 amino acids long. CDR3 sequence (DNA): TGTGCCAGCAGCTTGAATTTAGGACAGGGAGGGGCCAACGTCCTGACTTTC. Translated: CASSLNLGQGGANVLTF. The full variable domain, with the rest looked up from reference TRBV5-6 and TRBJ2-6, is DAGVTQSPTHLIKTRGQQVTLRCSPKSGHDTVSWYQQALGQGPQFIFQYYEEEERQRGNFPDRFSGHQFPNYSSELNVNALLLGDSALYLCASSLNLGQGGANVLTFGAGSRLTVL.

CDR3 sequence (DNA): TGTGCCAGTAGACTCGCCGGGACAGGCCTTGAAAAACTGTTTTTT. Protein: CASRLAGTGLEKLFF. The chain employs TRBV19 and TRBJ1-4, with 8 nucleotides matching TRBD1. Germline V CDR1 and CDR2: LNHDA, SQIVND (reference sequence). The CDR3 totals 15 residues. Trimming at V came to 6 bases and at J to 7 bases, leaving 10 bases not matched to a gene.

This clone was seen a handful of times. The genes are TRBV19 and TRBJ1-2; D is unclear. In germline, CDR1 is LNHDA, CDR2 SQIVND (reference sequence). Trimming pared 6 bases from V and 4 bases from J, leaving 15 bases between. The CDR3 has 14 residues. As DNA, the CDR3 is TGTGCCAGTAGCCAAAGCGGGAGACGCTATGGCTACACCTTC. Translated, it gives CASSQSGRRYGYTF.

The chain employs TRBV5-1 and TRBJ2-2; D is uncertain. The CDR3 is 13 amino acids. V was shortened by 5 bases and J by 1 base, with 6 bases between the two germline ends. Germline CDR1 SGHRS, CDR2 YFSETQ. CDR3 coding DNA: TGCGCCAGCAGTCCAGGGAACACCGGGGAGCTGTTTTTT. Translating gives CASSPGNTGELFF.

This chain connects TRBV6-4 to TRBJ2-7; 10 bases agree with TRBD1. Germline CDR1 and CDR2: MRHNA and SNTAGT. The CDR3 runs to 13 residues. Unmatched junction bases numbered 6, after V lost 7 bases and J lost 6 bases. The CDR3 coding sequence is TGTGCCAGCAATCCGGGACAGGGGCGCGAGCAGTACTTC. It is translated as CASNPGQGREQYF.

In its sample, this clone was seen once. The chain recombines TRBV7-2 with TRBJ2-5; 7 positions agree with TRBD1. Germline trimming cut 5 bases from V and 1 base from J; bases unmatched to any gene: 16. The CDR3 is 18 residues long. Germline V CDR1 and CDR2: SGHTA, FQGNSA. CDR3: CASSPFGQALTSQETQYF. CDR3 bases: TGTGCCAGCAGCCCCTTCGGACAGGCCCTCACCTCCCAAGAGACCCAGTACTTC.

This clone was observed a handful of times. The gene calls are TRBV14 and TRBJ1-2; the match to TRBD1 covers 9 bases. The V gene's germline CDR1 is SGHDN and CDR2 FVKESK. Trimming removed 3 bases from V and 6 bases from J; junction bases left unmatched: 8. The CDR3 is 15 residues long. In DNA, the CDR3 is TGTGCCAGCAGCCACGAGGGACAGGGAATTAATGGCTACACCTTC. Translation: CASSHEGQGINGYTF.

The chain has TRBV30 and TRBJ1-2, with 8 bases identical to TRBD1. The J segment lost 4 bases and the V segment lost 4 bases, leaving 11 bases of the junction unmatched. From germline, CDR1 is GTSNPN and CDR2 SVGIG (reference sequence). The CDR3 sequence is 15 residues long. CDR3 residues: CAWKRNGQGGYGYTF. The CDR3, as DNA: TGTGCCTGGAAGAGAAATGGACAGGGAGGCTATGGCTACACCTTC. The complete variable domain, with remaining parts taken from reference TRBV30 and TRBJ1-2, reads SQTIHQWPATLVQPVGSPLSLECTVEGTSNPNLYWYRQAAGRGLQLLFYSVGIGQISSEVPQNLSASRPQDRQFILSSKKLLLSDSGFYLCAWKRNGQGGYGYTFGSGTRLTVV.

The chain employs TRBV5-1 and TRBJ1-1; 9 bases map to TRBD1. Germline loops: CDR1 SGHRS, CDR2 YFSETQ. The V gene end was trimmed by 4 bases and the J gene end by 4 bases; junction bases not matched to a gene: 11. The CDR3 contains 16 residues. CDR3 in amino acids: CASSPRVGQGSTEAFF. The CDR3 coding sequence is TGCGCCAGCAGCCCACGGGTGGGACAGGGAAGCACTGAAGCTTTCTTT.

Worth noting for this clone: Other DNA variants within this sample encode the same CDR3. This chain connects TRBV7-2 to TRBJ1-2; 9 bases align to TRBD1. The CDR3 length is 13 residues. The germline V gene has CDR1 SGHTA and CDR2 FQGNSA. V lost 1 base and J lost 7; bases outside the gene matches: 1. CDR3 sequence: CASSLGQGGGYTF. The CDR3 DNA reads TGTGCCAGCAGCTTAGGACAGGGGGGTGGCTACACCTTC.

This clone was recorded a few times. CDR3 loop: CASSEALGTGRQDTQYF. The CDR3 region has the DNA TGTGCCAGCAGTGAAGCGCTGGGGACAGGGAGGCAGGATACGCAGTATTTT. The gene calls are TRBV6-1 and TRBJ2-3, with 9 bases identical to TRBD1. V shed 0 bases, J shed 6 bases, and the junction held 10 bases outside the gene matches. Germline lookup yields CDR1 MNHNS and CDR2 SASEGT. The CDR3 has 17 residues.

CDR3 nucleotide sequence: TGTGCCAGCAGCCCCAGGGGACAGGGGTCCTACAATGAGCAGTTCTTC. Translation: CASSPRGQGSYNEQFF. V usage is TRBV7-6 and J usage is TRBJ2-1; TRBD1 aligns across 10 bases. Germline V gene data show CDR1 as SGHVS and CDR2 as FNYEAQ. V shed 5 bases, J shed 1 base, and the junction held 5 bases outside the gene matches. The CDR3 covers 16 residues.

This sequence joins TRBV5-1 and TRBJ2-1; possible D gene TRBD2, 7 bases. The CDR3 spans 16 residues. V was pared by 3 bases and J by 0 bases, with 13 bases between. CDR1 SGHRS and CDR2 YFSETQ come from the germline V gene. The CDR3 protein is CASSSGGGSSYNEQFF. In DNA form, the CDR3 reads TGCGCCAGCAGCTCGGGCGGGGGCTCCTCCTACAATGAGCAGTTCTTC.

The chain carries TRBV7-3 and TRBJ2-3; maybe TRBD2 (6 bases). The CDR3 covers 15 residues. Germline V gene data show CDR1 as SGHTA and CDR2 as FQGTGA. V lost 8 bases to trimming and J lost 0 bases, with 15 bases between them. In DNA, the CDR3 is TGTGCCAGCCCCGGGACTTTCACTAGCACAGATACGCAGTATTTT. Its protein is CASPGTFTSTDTQYF.

The chain carries TRBV5-1 and TRBJ1-5; tentative D call: TRBD1 (5 bases). The CDR3 length is 16 residues. Trimming removed 1 base at V and 0 bases at J, with 11 bases between. CDR1 is SGHRS and CDR2 is YFSETQ in the germline V gene. CDR3 DNA sequence: TGCGCCAGCAGCTTGACCGGGGGGAATAGCAATCAGCCCCAGCATTTT. Protein: CASSLTGGNSNQPQHF.

This clone was seen a few times. The chain carries TRBV5-1 and TRBJ1-5, with a possible D match to TRBD1 (6 bases). Germline V gene lookup returns CDR1 SGHRS and CDR2 YFSETQ. The V end lost 3 bases, the J end lost 1 base, and 11 bases lay between the germline ends. The CDR3 is 15 amino acids. The CDR3 sequence: CASSSDRMSNQPQHF. CDR3 nucleotides: TGCGCCAGCAGCTCCGACAGGATGAGCAATCAGCCCCAGCATTTT.

The chain links TRBV27 to TRBJ2-1; perhaps TRBD2 as D (7 bases). V lost 1 base and J 4 bases, leaving 11 bases between the germline ends. This CDR3 spans 15 amino acids. Germline V gives CDR1 MNHEY, CDR2 SMNVEV (reference sequence). CDR3: CASSLLRGPYNEQFF. CDR3 sequence (DNA): TGTGCCAGCAGTTTATTGCGGGGGCCTTACAATGAGCAGTTCTTC.

This clone showed up just once. The chain is built from TRBV6-1 and TRBJ1-6, with a possible D match to TRBD1 (5 bases). This CDR3 comprises 15 residues. CDR1 is MNHNS and CDR2 is SASEGT in the germline V gene. With 8 bases removed from V and 5 bases from J, the gap between germline ends came to 16 bases. The CDR3 spells CASVRGPGDNSPLHF. CDR3 coding DNA: TGTGCCAGCGTCCGAGGCCCGGGGGATAATTCACCCCTCCACTTT.

This chain connects TRBV11-2 to TRBJ2-7; possibly TRBD2 for D (6 bases). The germline V gene encodes CDR1 SGHAT and CDR2 FQNNGV. The CDR3 totals 15 residues. V lost 4 bases to trimming and J lost 3 bases, with 16 bases between them. CDR3 in DNA: TGTGCCAGCAGCTACCGGGAGCGCCTAGACTACGAGCAGTACTTC. It specifies CASSYRERLDYEQYF.

This chain uses TRBV28 with TRBJ1-5, with a possible D match to TRBD1 (6 bases). Germline-derived CDR1 and CDR2 are MDHEN and SYDVKM. The CDR3 extends over 14 amino acids. V dropped 6 bases and J dropped 6 bases, with 15 bases sitting between them. The CDR3 DNA reads as TGTGCCAGCAGCCCGGGGGGGGGCGGTCAGCCCCAGCATTTT. Amino acids: CASSPGGGGQPQHF.

This chain connects TRBV28 to TRBJ1-5; possible D gene TRBD1, 5 bases. This CDR3 contains 17 residues. Germline CDR1 and CDR2: MDHEN and SYDVKM. V was pared by 6 bases and J by 0 bases, with 18 bases between. The DNA for the CDR3 is TGTGCCAGCAGAACTCGGGGCGGGGGAAATAGCAATCAGCCCCAGCATTTT. This sequence encodes CASRTRGGGNSNQPQHF.

The chain employs TRBV2 and TRBJ2-1, with D hard to call. Trimming pared 7 bases from V and 4 bases from J, leaving 11 bases between. Germline CDR1 and CDR2: SNHLY and FYNNEI. The CDR3 spans 13 residues. The CDR3 DNA is TGTGCCAGCATTCGTCTTTCTTACAATGAGCAGTTCTTC. This codes for CASIRLSYNEQFF.

J is TRBJ2-2 and V is TRBV14; the D gene is possibly TRBD1 (7 bases). The CDR3 extends over 15 amino acids. The V gene lost 1 base and the J gene lost 7 bases, with 13 bases spanning the gap. Germline-derived CDR1 and CDR2 are SGHDN and FVKESK. CDR3 DNA: TGTGCCAGCAGCCAAGTTGGCAGGGGGGACGGGGAGCTGTTTTTT. The encoded protein is CASSQVGRGDGELFF.

The rearrangement links TRBV7-2 to TRBJ1-4, with a possible D match to TRBD1 (6 bases). V was cut by 5 bases and J by 4 bases, with 11 bases left in between. Looked up from germline, CDR1 is SGHTA and CDR2 is FQGNSA. There are 14 residues in the CDR3. CDR3 coding DNA: TGTGCCAGCAGCCAGGGACACGGTAATGAAAAACTGTTTTTT. Protein: CASSQGHGNEKLFF.

Here the CDR3 reads CAGQGGRRQPQHF. As DNA, the CDR3 is TGTGCCGGACAAGGAGGGAGACGGCAGCCCCAGCATTTT. The rearrangement joins TRBV6-6 to TRBJ1-5; D may be TRBD1 (5 bases). Deletions cut 11 bases from V and 7 bases from J, with 18 bases between. This CDR3 has 13 amino acids. Germline V CDR1 and CDR2: MNHNY, SVGAGI (reference sequence).

V and J are TRBV29-1 and TRBJ1-1, with D uncertain. The CDR3 has 13 residues. Trimming shortened V by 5 bases and J by 1 base, and 11 bases separated the two germline ends. Germline lookup yields CDR1 SQVTM and CDR2 ANQGSEA. CDR3 sequence: CSVQIGWNTEAFF. The CDR3 region has the DNA TGCAGCGTTCAAATCGGTTGGAACACTGAAGCTTTCTTT.